This T cell receptor (beta chain) was identified during a study of blood T cell repertoires in COVID-19 (dated by TCRdb to between 2020 and 2021). Background on the whole study: The collaborator samples originated in the United States, Italy and Spain and spanned the acute and convalescent phases of COVID-19. The prospective study material was composed of cDNA or gDNA derived from T cells, B-cell-depleted T cells, or PBMCs. Subjects who had been exposed to COVID-19, were actively infected with it, or had recovered from it provided the deeply sampled blood TCRbeta repertoires that made up the dataset. The repertoires were released in a freely available public database intended as a resource for research on the immune response to SARS-CoV-2. The samples were drawn from two sources: the first 160 participants of the ongoing ImmuneRACE study, and 1,000 to 1,500 subjects contributed by 6 global collaborators. A de-identified subject ID, COVID-19 status, age in years and sex were almost always included in the sample metadata. HLA class I and class II types, where available, came from metadata supplied by the sample provider rather than from assay-based typing. Here is what the overall study found, with its caveats: How much clinical and demographic metadata was included differed by source and by participant, and the metadata was provided uncurated.

The collaborating institutions used their own protocols to collect whole blood in K2EDTA tubes. For TCRbeta analysis, collaborators shipped samples as frozen whole blood, isolated PBMCs, or DNA extracted from either of those sample types. TCRbeta CDR3 regions were amplified from genomic DNA by means of the immunoSEQ Assay, a bias-controlled multiplex PCR. As for the original processing: Within the assay, amplification of reference gene primers was used to estimate how many nucleated cells each sample contained. Sequence reads were collapsed and filtered to measure the absolute abundance of every unique TCRbeta CDR3 rearrangement. For each sample, productive Simpson clonality was calculated by taking the square root of Simpson's diversity index across productive rearrangements. This immuneACCESS table, as held by TCRdb, lists in-frame sequences with V and J called but not all clones. Of the missing ones, under half trace to an unresolved V gene in checked studies; the others have no known cause. Clonal size and the V and J genes are those of that table, whereas D and trimming came from the DNA. This sample lists roughly 84,000 clones; around 75% were detected once. The ten top clones hold approximately 4% of the sample.

The CDR3, from cysteine to phenylalanine, totals 12 residues. Only CDR3 DNA remains: 36 bases, in frame from the first base. The germline V gene specifies SGHRS as CDR1 and YFSETQ as CDR2. V gives up 4 bases and J gives up 7 bases, and the segment between their germline ends measures 9 bases. Worth noting for this clone: The antigen this receptor binds is unknown. The sample holds no much larger clone one base away, and base qualities are not on file.

This receptor was taken from a woman between 50 and 59 years old with acute or convalescent COVID-19. Input material: peripheral blood. This sequence uses TRBV5-1 and TRBJ2-1; the D gene cannot be named for sure. The CDR3 region has the sequence CASSIFPNEQFF. The DNA is TGCGCCAGCAGCATCTTCCCTAATGAGCAGTTCTTC. Outside the CDR3, residues come from the reference TRBV5-1 and TRBJ2-1 proteins, so the full variable domain is: KAGVTQTPRYLIKTRGQQVTLSCSPISGHRSVSWYQQTPGQGLQFLFEYFSETQRNKGNFPGRFSGRQFSNSRSEMNVSTLELGDSALYLCASSIFPNEQFFGPGTRLTVL.